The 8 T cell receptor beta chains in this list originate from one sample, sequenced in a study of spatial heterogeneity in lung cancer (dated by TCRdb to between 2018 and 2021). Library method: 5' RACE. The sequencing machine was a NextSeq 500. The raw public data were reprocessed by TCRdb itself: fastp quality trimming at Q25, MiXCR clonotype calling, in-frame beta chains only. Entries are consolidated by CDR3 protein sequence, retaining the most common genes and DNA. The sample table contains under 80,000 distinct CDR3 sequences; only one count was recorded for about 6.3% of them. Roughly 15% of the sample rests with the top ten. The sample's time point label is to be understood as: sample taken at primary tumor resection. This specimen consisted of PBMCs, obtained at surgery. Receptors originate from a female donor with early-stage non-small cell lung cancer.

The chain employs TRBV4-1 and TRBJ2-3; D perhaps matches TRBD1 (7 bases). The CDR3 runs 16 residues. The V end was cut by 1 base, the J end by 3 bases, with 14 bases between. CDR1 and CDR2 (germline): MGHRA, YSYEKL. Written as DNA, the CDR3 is TGCGCCAGCAGCCAAGGCGGGACAGTGGGGACAGATACGCAGTATTTT. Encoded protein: CASSQGGTVGTDTQYF.

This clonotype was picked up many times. As DNA, the CDR3 is TGCAGTGCTAACCCTTTTGGGCGGACTAGCGGGGACTACGAGCAGTACGTC. Translating it yields CSANPFGRTSGDYEQYV. The chain links TRBV20-1 to TRBJ2-7; 12 nucleotides align to TRBD2. J was trimmed by 3 bases and V by 4 bases; bases with no gene match: 13. The CDR3 loop spans 17 amino acids. CDR1 is DFQATT, CDR2 SNEGSKA, per germline (reference sequence).

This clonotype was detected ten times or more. CDR3 DNA: TGCGCCAGCAGCTTGCTGGGGGGCGATACGCAGTATTTT. Amino acids: CASSLLGGDTQYF. The rearrangement joins TRBV5-1 to TRBJ2-3; D possibly matches TRBD1 or TRBD2 (6 bases each). Germline values: CDR1 SGHRS, CDR2 YFSETQ. V was trimmed by 1 base and J by 6 bases, leaving 9 bases between them. CDR3 size: 13 residues.

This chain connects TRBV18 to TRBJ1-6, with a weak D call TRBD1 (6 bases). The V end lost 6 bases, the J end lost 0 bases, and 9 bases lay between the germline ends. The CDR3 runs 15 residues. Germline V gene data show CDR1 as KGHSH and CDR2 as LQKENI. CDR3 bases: TGTGCCAGCTCCACAGGGAGCTCCTATAATTCACCCCTCCACTTT. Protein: CASSTGSSYNSPLHF.

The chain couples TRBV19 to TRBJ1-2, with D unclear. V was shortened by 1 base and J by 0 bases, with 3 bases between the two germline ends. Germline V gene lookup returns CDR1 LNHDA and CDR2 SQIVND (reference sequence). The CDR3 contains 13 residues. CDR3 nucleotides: TGTGCCAGTAGTATAGCGACTAACTATGGCTACACCTTC. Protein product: CASSIATNYGYTF.

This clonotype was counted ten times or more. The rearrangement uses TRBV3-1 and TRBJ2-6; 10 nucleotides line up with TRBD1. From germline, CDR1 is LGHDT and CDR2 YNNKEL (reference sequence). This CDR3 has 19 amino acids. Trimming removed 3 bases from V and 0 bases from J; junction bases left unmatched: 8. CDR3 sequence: CASSHLTGQGPSGANVLTF. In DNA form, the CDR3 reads TGTGCCAGCAGCCACCTAACGGGACAGGGGCCCTCTGGGGCCAACGTCCTGACTTTC.

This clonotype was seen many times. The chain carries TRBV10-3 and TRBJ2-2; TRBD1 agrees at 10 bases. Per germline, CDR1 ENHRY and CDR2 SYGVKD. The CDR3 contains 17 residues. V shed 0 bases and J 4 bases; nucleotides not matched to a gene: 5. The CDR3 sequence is CAISESTGTGATGELFF. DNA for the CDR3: TGTGCCATCAGTGAGTCGACTGGGACAGGGGCCACCGGGGAGCTGTTTTTT.

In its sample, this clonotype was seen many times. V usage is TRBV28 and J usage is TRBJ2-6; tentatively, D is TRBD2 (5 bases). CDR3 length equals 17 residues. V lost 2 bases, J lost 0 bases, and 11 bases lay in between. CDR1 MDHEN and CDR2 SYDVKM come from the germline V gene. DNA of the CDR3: TGTGCCAGCAGTTTAGGACGGGAAGGCTCTGGGGCCAACGTCCTGACTTTC. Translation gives CASSLGREGSGANVLTF.